In its sample, the clone carrying this T cell receptor (beta chain) was seen a few times. The antigen is unknown. This record belongs to a study of vaccination effects on CD4 cells after COVID-19. TCRdb's copy holds only in-frame clones and misses some; the assay was immunoSEQ multiplex PCR. The table lists around 29,000 clones, more than 65% of them singletons. CDR1 and CDR2 (germline): MGHRA, YSYEKL. V gave up 0 bases and J gave up 9 bases, with 12 bases separating them. This CDR3 spans 14 amino acids. Ahead of sequencing, the ViraFEST assay grew antigen-specific CD4+ T cells using viral peptide pools. It was after approximately 11 days of culture that CD4+ T cells were isolated. Each person got two doses of an mRNA SARS-CoV-2 vaccine, BNT162b2 or mRNA-1273.

This chain connects TRBV4-1 to TRBJ1-5; D not certain. The source of this sequence is a human donor who received a COVID-19 vaccine. Sequencing was performed on CD4+ T cells from PBMCs cultured with HCoV-NL63 spike peptides, taken after COVID-19 vaccination. The CDR3 nucleotides are TGCGCCAGCAGCCAAGAGAGCGGGATCGGGCCCCAGCATTTT. This translates into CASSQESGIGPQHF.